The rows below give T cell receptor beta chains drawn from one sample of a study of blood T cell repertoires in COVID-19. TCRdb keeps only in-frame clones here, not all; method: immunoSEQ multiplex PCR. Among 110,000 or so clones listed, 84% were seen once. The material sequenced was peripheral blood. The source is a woman aged 40 to 55 with acute or convalescent COVID-19. Both conserved end residues are part of each CDR3. Fields, in order: D gene, J gene, clone size, V gene, CDR3 protein, CDR3 DNA. The D gene is left open where the match is weak. Not every row has a clone size; where given, it reads once, few, many or a size class.

D: -
J: TRBJ1-1
size: -
V: TRBV5-1
CDR3: CASSFPASTGSEAFF
DNA: TGCGCCAGCAGCTTTCCGGCATCAACAGGATCTGAAGCTTTCTTT

D: TRBD1
J: TRBJ2-5
size: -
V: TRBV4-1
CDR3: CASSRYADRTGQETQYF
DNA: TGCGCCAGCAGCCGCTATGCCGACCGGACAGGACAAGAGACCCAGTACTTC

D: -
J: TRBJ1-4
size: -
V: TRBV11-2
CDR3: CASSLVVGLTNEKLFF
DNA: TGTGCCAGCAGCTTAGTGGTCGGGTTAACTAATGAAAAACTGTTTTTT

D: -
J: TRBJ1-2
size: -
V: TRBV20-1
CDR3: CSASKQGGYGYTF
DNA: TGCAGTGCTAGTAAGCAGGGAGGCTATGGCTACACCTTC

D: -
J: TRBJ1-1
size: -
V: TRBV5-4
CDR3: CASSLDSLNTEAFF
DNA: TGTGCCAGCAGCTTGGATTCCCTCAACACTGAAGCTTTCTTT

D: -
J: TRBJ2-7
size: -
V: TRBV5-1
CDR3: CASSFTGTPYEQYF
DNA: TGCGCCAGCAGCTTTACCGGGACACCCTACGAGCAGTACTTC

D: -
J: TRBJ2-2
size: -
V: TRBV5-4
CDR3: CASSRSVSGHTGELFF
DNA: TGTGCCAGCAGCCGTTCGGTTTCAGGGCACACCGGGGAGCTGTTTTTT

D: TRBD1
J: TRBJ1-1
size: -
V: TRBV12-3/TRBV12-4
CDR3: CASTRQGGEAFF
DNA: TGTGCCAGCACCCGACAGGGGGGTGAAGCTTTCTTT

D: -
J: TRBJ1-5
size: -
V: TRBV6-1
CDR3: CASSESQGGNQPQHF
DNA: TGTGCCAGCAGTGAGTCACAGGGTGGCAATCAGCCCCAGCATTTT

D: -
J: TRBJ2-1
size: -
V: TRBV5-1
CDR3: CASSPWSGQNEQFF
DNA: TGCGCCAGCAGCCCATGGTCAGGGCAGAATGAGCAGTTCTTC

D: -
J: TRBJ1-2
size: -
V: TRBV25-1
CDR3: CASSAEGYGYTF
DNA: TGTGCCAGCAGTGCCGAGGGATATGGCTACACCTTC

D: TRBD1
J: TRBJ1-2
size: -
V: TRBV7-9
CDR3: CASSSQGVNGYTF
DNA: TGTGCCAGCAGCTCACAGGGGGTGAATGGCTACACCTTC

D: -
J: TRBJ1-6
size: -
V: TRBV3-1/TRBV3-2
CDR3: CASSQRSYNSPLHF
DNA: TGTGCCAGCAGCCAACGCAGCTATAATTCACCCCTCCACTTT

D: -
J: TRBJ2-3
size: -
V: TRBV19
CDR3: CASSIGTSYTDTQYF
DNA: TGTGCCAGTAGTATCGGGACAAGCTACACAGATACGCAGTATTTT

D: -
J: TRBJ2-7
size: -
V: TRBV7-2
CDR3: CASSFSLGGGYEQYF
DNA: TGTGCCAGCAGCTTTAGTCTCGGGGGAGGTTACGAGCAGTACTTC

D: TRBD1
J: TRBJ2-2
size: -
V: TRBV7-2
CDR3: CASSLDTGDTGELFF
DNA: TGTGCCAGCAGCTTAGACACAGGGGACACCGGGGAGCTGTTTTTT

D: -
J: TRBJ1-2
size: -
V: TRBV7-9
CDR3: CASSLAQEGYTF
DNA: TGTGCCAGCAGCTTGGCACAGGAGGGCTACACCTTC

D: TRBD1
J: TRBJ2-1
size: -
V: TRBV7-3
CDR3: CASSVDRDRGGNEQFF
DNA: TGTGCCAGCAGCGTTGACCGGGACAGGGGAGGCAATGAGCAGTTCTTC

D: -
J: TRBJ1-2
size: -
V: TRBV10-3
CDR3: CAIFDGGGYTF
DNA: TGTGCCATCTTTGATGGGGGCGGCTACACCTTC

D: TRBD1
J: TRBJ2-7
size: -
V: TRBV19
CDR3: CASSNSPGGLYEQYF
DNA: TGTGCCAGTAGTAATTCTCCAGGGGGCCTCTACGAGCAGTACTTC

D: -
J: TRBJ2-7
size: once
V: TRBV28
CDR3: CATLVNYEQYF
DNA: TGTGCCACCCTAGTTAACTACGAGCAGTACTTC

D: TRBD1
J: TRBJ2-2
size: -
V: TRBV2
CDR3: CASSTGGVGELFF
DNA: TGTGCCAGCAGTACAGGGGGCGTTGGGGAGCTGTTTTTT

D: -
J: TRBJ1-1
size: -
V: TRBV19
CDR3: CASRVDSLDPEAFF
DNA: TGTGCCAGTAGGGTGGACAGCCTGGACCCTGAAGCTTTCTTT

D: -
J: TRBJ1-1
size: -
V: TRBV27
CDR3: CASSTGPGLNTEAFF
DNA: TGTGCCAGCAGCACAGGGCCGGGGCTAAACACTGAAGCTTTCTTT

D: -
J: TRBJ2-7
size: -
V: TRBV6-1
CDR3: CASSEGGLGYEQYF
DNA: TGTGCCAGCAGTGAGGGCGGACTTGGGTACGAGCAGTACTTC

D: TRBD2
J: TRBJ2-3
size: -
V: TRBV4-2
CDR3: CASSRITSGGAPDTQYF
DNA: TGTGCCAGCAGCCGAATAACTAGCGGGGGGGCCCCAGATACGCAGTATTTT

D: TRBD1
J: TRBJ1-1
size: -
V: TRBV7-9
CDR3: CASSSNRGFNEAFF
DNA: TGTGCCAGCAGCTCCAACAGGGGATTCAATGAAGCTTTCTTT

D: TRBD2
J: TRBJ2-3
size: -
V: TRBV7-3
CDR3: CASSLRAGGPDTQYF
DNA: TGTGCCAGCAGCTTGCGAGCGGGGGGGCCCGATACGCAGTATTTT

D: TRBD1
J: TRBJ1-3
size: -
V: TRBV6-2/TRBV6-3
CDR3: CASSSTGAGNTIYF
DNA: TGTGCCAGCAGTAGTACAGGGGCAGGAAACACCATATATTTT

D: -
J: TRBJ1-1
size: -
V: TRBV15
CDR3: CATSRTYSENTEAFF
DNA: TGTGCCACCAGCAGAACGTACAGTGAGAACACTGAAGCTTTCTTT

D: -
J: TRBJ2-5
size: -
V: TRBV11-2
CDR3: CASSGREDSLPKSRETQYF
DNA: TGTGCCAGCAGCGGGAGGGAGGACAGCCTCCCAAAATCAAGAGAGACCCAGTACTTC

D: TRBD1
J: TRBJ2-1
size: once
V: TRBV25-1
CDR3: CASEGQGARGVYNEQFF
DNA: TGTGCCAGCGAGGGACAGGGGGCGCGTGGTGTCTACAATGAGCAGTTCTTC

D: TRBD1
J: TRBJ1-2
size: -
V: TRBV2
CDR3: CANFHQGAESIGYGYTF
DNA: TGTGCCAACTTCCACCAGGGGGCGGAATCGATAGGCTATGGCTACACCTTC

D: -
J: TRBJ1-5
size: -
V: TRBV10-2
CDR3: CASTGGVGQPQHF
DNA: TGCGCCAGCACCGGGGGGGTAGGTCAGCCCCAGCATTTT

D: -
J: TRBJ1-1
size: -
V: TRBV12-5
CDR3: CASAQRGGLGEAFF
DNA: TGTGCTAGTGCTCAAAGGGGGGGGCTTGGGGAAGCTTTCTTT

D: TRBD2
J: TRBJ2-1
size: -
V: TRBV5-4
CDR3: CASSRLTLAGGDNEQFF
DNA: TGTGCCAGCAGCCGCCTGACACTAGCGGGGGGCGACAATGAGCAGTTCTTC

D: TRBD1
J: TRBJ1-3
size: -
V: TRBV19
CDR3: CASSTDRASGNTIYF
DNA: TGTGCCAGTAGTACCGACAGGGCGTCCGGAAACACCATATATTTT

D: TRBD1
J: TRBJ1-6
size: -
V: TRBV19
CDR3: CASNTRDRGDSPLHF
DNA: TGTGCCAGTAACACCCGGGACAGGGGAGACTCACCCCTCCACTTT

D: -
J: TRBJ2-7
size: -
V: TRBV6-6
CDR3: CASLDRYSYEQYF
DNA: TGTGCCAGTTTAGACAGGTACTCCTACGAGCAGTACTTC

D: TRBD1
J: TRBJ1-2
size: once
V: TRBV18
CDR3: CASSMGQGVSRNYGYTF
DNA: TGTGCCAGCTCAATGGGACAGGGGGTTTCCCGTAACTATGGCTACACCTTC

D: -
J: TRBJ2-6
size: -
V: TRBV4-3
CDR3: CASSQEPQGMGAGANVLTF
DNA: TGCGCCAGCAGCCAAGAACCCCAGGGGATGGGTGCTGGGGCCAACGTCCTGACTTTC

D: TRBD2
J: TRBJ2-1
size: -
V: TRBV7-2
CDR3: CASRKTSGGDEQFF
DNA: TGTGCCAGCAGGAAGACTAGCGGGGGCGATGAGCAGTTCTTC

D: -
J: TRBJ2-7
size: once
V: TRBV29-1
CDR3: CSVEDPRSSYEQYF
DNA: TGCAGCGTTGAAGATCCGCGGAGTTCCTACGAGCAGTACTTC

D: TRBD1
J: TRBJ1-2
size: -
V: TRBV5-6
CDR3: CASSVGQIYGYTF
DNA: TGTGCCAGCAGCGTGGGACAGATCTATGGCTACACCTTC

D: TRBD1
J: TRBJ2-1
size: -
V: TRBV28
CDR3: CASSGAGTGEGEQFF
DNA: TGTGCCAGCAGTGGGGCCGGGACAGGGGAGGGTGAGCAGTTCTTC

D: -
J: TRBJ1-1
size: -
V: TRBV12-5
CDR3: CASGLARPQGSTEAFF
DNA: TGTGCTAGTGGTTTGGCAAGACCCCAGGGGAGCACTGAAGCTTTCTTT

D: -
J: TRBJ1-4
size: -
V: TRBV6-2/TRBV6-3
CDR3: CASTPGQGISEKLFF
DNA: TGTGCCAGCACCCCCGGCCAGGGAATAAGTGAAAAACTGTTTTTT

D: -
J: TRBJ2-1
size: -
V: TRBV5-1
CDR3: CASSLGLGLFNEQFF
DNA: TGCGCCAGCAGCTTAGGACTGGGTCTTTTTAATGAGCAGTTCTTC

D: TRBD2
J: TRBJ2-3
size: -
V: TRBV6-5
CDR3: CASSYSGLVIDTQYF
DNA: TGTGCCAGCAGTTACTCCGGACTAGTCATAGATACGCAGTATTTT

D: -
J: TRBJ1-2
size: few
V: TRBV5-1
CDR3: CASSLSLQGNYGYTF
DNA: TGCGCCAGCAGCTTATCTCTACAGGGCAATTATGGCTACACCTTC

D: -
J: TRBJ1-2
size: -
V: TRBV15
CDR3: CATSSASPNYGYTF
DNA: TGTGCCACCAGCAGTGCCAGTCCTAACTATGGCTACACCTTC

D: TRBD1
J: TRBJ1-1
size: -
V: TRBV4-1
CDR3: CASSQDLIRDRATEAFF
DNA: TGCGCCAGCAGCCAAGACTTAATCCGGGACAGGGCGACGGAAGCTTTCTTT

D: TRBD1
J: TRBJ1-1
size: -
V: TRBV6-2/TRBV6-3
CDR3: CASSYYRGVAFF
DNA: TGTGCCAGCAGTTACTACAGGGGTGTAGCTTTCTTT

D: -
J: TRBJ1-4
size: -
V: TRBV19
CDR3: CASSISTGNEKLFF
DNA: TGTGCCAGTAGTATATCAACGGGAAATGAAAAACTGTTTTTT

D: -
J: TRBJ2-7
size: -
V: TRBV3-1/TRBV3-2
CDR3: CASSLRQGNLYEQYF
DNA: TGTGCCAGCAGCCTGAGGCAGGGAAATCTCTACGAGCAGTACTTC

D: TRBD1
J: TRBJ1-5
size: -
V: TRBV19
CDR3: CASNTGQGWQPQHF
DNA: TGTGCCAGTAATACAGGACAGGGTTGGCAGCCCCAGCATTTT